Detailed here is one TCR beta chain. This clone's antigen is unknown. Qualities for individual bases were not recorded, and no much larger clone is one base off. This record comes from a study of cytomegalovirus exposure and HLA in healthy donors (dated by TCRdb to 2015 to 2018). Regarding the research as a whole: According to an earlier analysis of a few hundred of the donors, about 179 million T cells yielded roughly 110 million unique TCR beta sequences and about 300 Gb of sequence data. The study aimed to test whether signatures of past pathogen exposure could be identified by cataloging public T cell receptors. Of the approximately 400 genotyped donors, 81% were placed in the genetic ancestry cluster associated with self-reported Caucasian donors. A separate validation cohort of 100 to 150 different subjects was used in addition to the roughly 670-subject first cohort. In a later analysis, previously published TCR beta repertoires from some 640 donors were re-analyzed and high-resolution HLA genotyping was added so that TCR occurrence patterns could be studied. Roughly 300 gigabases of sequencing data and 70 million to 100 million unique TCR sequences made up an early release that covered fewer than 650 HLA-typed donors. Among almost 400 genotyped donors of the cohort, an average of around 240,000 unique TCR beta nucleotide sequences were sequenced per donor, roughly a sixth of them non-productive. Roughly five DR-DQ haplotypes were treated as single units for association and clustering because of strong linkage in the cohort. In a later genetic analysis, genome-wide SNP genotypes for about three fifths of the roughly 670 donors were used, and that subset was treated as a discovery cohort. Typing coverage varied by locus: roughly 629-640 donors for A, B, C, DRB1 and DQB1; under 550 for DQA1; approximately 610 for DPA1; 450 to 480 for DPB1. In an earlier analysis of a few hundred of the donors, high-throughput TCR beta sequencing was used to judge whether each TCR beta V gene segment behaved as functional or pseudogenic. All discovery cohort repertoires had been generated on a single sequencing platform. HLA typing included class I and class II loci at four-digit resolution. High-throughput TCR immunosequencing, statistical association of individual TCRs with disease status, and machine learning were combined to predict cytomegalovirus infection status. The T cell repertoires of some 670 subjects were profiled by immunosequencing and related to cytomegalovirus serostatus. The later analysis used no new phenotypic data to find candidate immune exposures, relying instead on TCR beta sequences and their occurrence across donors. Donor age, sex, ethnicity and CMV serostatus were compiled alongside the repertoire data.

CDR1 and CDR2, per the germline V gene, are SGHTS and YDEGEE. V is shortened by 4 bases, J by 6 bases, and the region joining them spans 13 bases. The CDR3, from cysteine to phenylalanine, totals 13 residues. Here the CDR3 DNA is all that survives: 39 bases in frame from base 1. Findings and caveats that apply to the study as a whole: A later genetic analysis reported fewer N-insertions in productive TCRs among donors in an Asian-associated ancestry cluster than the roughly 720-donor mean. In vitro tests confirmed that a few of the cytomegalovirus-associated TCR beta chains recognize cytomegalovirus antigens. In a later analysis, most CMV-associated TCR beta chains were found to appear HLA-restricted, with HLA associations seemingly driven largely by CMV exposure. In both the original and validation cohorts, the classifier was reported to diagnose cytomegalovirus status with high specificity and sensitivity. A later genetic analysis associated a missense DCLRE1C variant with V-gene and J-gene trimming of TCR beta chains, and an independent cohort replicated the association. In a later analysis, HLA-associated TCR beta chains showed more clonal expansion and lower generation probabilities than non-associated chains that were equally common. Because counts were too low, under 20 rarely observed V segments, including chromosome 9 orphons, were left out of the earlier analysis of roughly 600 of the donors. The authors suggested that the approach could potentially be extended to other disease states and immunological phenotypes. Linkage disequilibrium might explain the correlated functional status among segregating V segments, but an unknown experimental factor could not be ruled out. While some public TCRs were present in many individuals, most TCR sequences turned up only very rarely across donors. Several of the top co-occurrence clusters appeared to be linked to parvovirus B19, influenza, CMV and Epstein-Barr virus, according to a later analysis. A later analysis associated 15,000 to 20,000 TCR beta sequences with specific HLA alleles at a false discovery rate of 0.05. According to a later analysis, TCR association rates differed among HLA loci, with DRB1 alleles showing the most associated TCRs and HLA-C alleles showing the fewest. The sequencing pipeline was judged likely to have produced a cluster of highly shared sequence variants as a technical artifact. The presence/absence analyses assumed that sequencing depth was roughly uniform across donors, and that assumption may not be true. In this cohort, only TCR beta chains were sequenced, and detectable features were limited by the absence of alpha or paired-chain data. The only immune exposure information available for the cohort was CMV serostatus. A total of fewer than 200 TCR beta chains were listed by the study as associated with cytomegalovirus. HLA typing was unavailable for some donors at each locus, so association tests used only the typed subset. When HLA alleles, especially DR and DQ, strongly co-occurred, TCR associations were difficult to assign to individual alleles. In an earlier analysis of some 550 of the donors, most TCR beta V segments were observed in productive rearrangements about 87% or about 30% of the time, broadly matching IMGT annotations. A further reported finding was that TCR beta sequences accurately predicted the HLA-A and HLA-B alleles for most subjects in the first cohort. Some IMGT-functional V segments, including TRBV6-2 and TRBV6-3, could not be told apart with the 87-base-pair reads, so those segments were excluded.

In total, approximately 690 healthy bone marrow donors made up the cohort. At the time of sampling, all cohort members were nominally healthy, though unrecorded immune exposures were likely present. The donor was CMV seronegative and was included in the group of 352 seronegative cohort members. A peripheral blood sample was collected from each donor, and TCR beta sequencing was performed on peripheral blood mononuclear cells. Genomic DNA extraction from the blood cell samples was performed with the Qiagen DNeasy Blood Extraction Kit. Library preparation employed the immunoSEQ multiplex PCR assay. A mixture of 60 forward primers for TCR Vbeta segments and 13 reverse primers for TCR Jbeta segments was used in the multiplex PCR. The CDR3 region of rearranged TCR beta genes was amplified from genomic DNA by a multiplex PCR assay. On the Illumina HiSeq System, the amplified TCR beta libraries were sequenced as 87-base-pair reads. The paper's processing steps were these. A later analysis tallied around 87 million unique TCR beta chains across the 640 or so repertoires, and about 12 million of those chains were shared by two or more donors. Raw reads were error-corrected and collapsed into unique sequences by a nearest-neighbor algorithm in which closely related sequences were merged to remove PCR and sequencing errors. Alignment of CDR3 sequences to IMGT reference sequences was used to assign V, D and J gene segments. For a sequence to be retained, at least a six-nucleotide match to both a V gene segment and a J gene segment was required. Rearrangements were called productive when the CDR3 lacked stop codons and stayed in frame with V and J; all others were non-productive. CDR3 was defined according to IMGT convention as the region running from the second conserved V-encoded cysteine to the conserved J-encoded phenylalanine. The earlier analysis of approximately 500 of the donors excluded sequences that lacked an unambiguous match to a single V gene segment. In an earlier analysis of approximately 610 of the donors, V segments were called functional above 56.7% productive rearrangements and were called segregating when the between-donor standard deviation exceeded 5%. A statistical classification framework was built to diagnose cytomegalovirus status from the catalog of TCR beta chain sequences. In a later analysis, V and J genes were assigned by comparing TCR nucleotide sequences against IMGT/GENE-DB human TR gene sequences. Using the TCRdist pipeline, a later analysis assigned CDR3 sequences along with most-parsimonious VDJ recombination scenarios. In a later analysis, each TCR beta chain was defined by its CDR3 amino acid sequence together with its V-gene family, and reads lacking a unique V-gene family were excluded. As a way to deal with suspected cross-contamination and a sequencing artifact, a later analysis dropped under 600 nucleotide sequences that were highly shared and had low generation probability. In a later analysis, a clonal expansion index was calculated for each public chain from normalized within-repertoire ranks of inferred template counts. A later analysis computed generation probabilities with a VDJ recombination model fitted to out-of-frame rearrangements, and checked the results against IGoR. A later analysis scored TCR-TCR, TCR-HLA and TCR-CMV co-occurrence with hypergeometric tests, applying a repertoire-size bias correction to TCR pairs. False discovery rates were estimated in a later analysis by permuting HLA or CMV assignments 20 times. In a later analysis, co-occurring TCRs were grouped using DBSCAN, and TCRdist sequence similarity was added for clustering within HLA-allele-positive subsets. Repertoires with fewer than 30,000 or more than 120,000 public chains were left out of co-occurrence clustering, as were four to six repertoires with anomalous nucleotide sharing. TCRdb holds this immuneACCESS table with in-frame rearrangements only. Some clones are missing; in checked studies, unresolved V genes explain under half, and the rest has no known cause. Clone size and V and J calls were adopted from that table, with D and trimming inferred from the DNA. Here the sample has about 110,000 clones; 73% occur a single time. Jointly, the top ten make up approximately 8% of the sample.

The chain employs TRBV5-8 and TRBJ1-2, with the D segment identity uncertain. The clonotype was recovered from a middle-aged man in good health and CMV-seronegative. Sequencing was performed on PBMCs. The nucleotide sequence is TGTGCCAGCAGCCGACTTAATTCGAATGGCTACACCTTC. The resulting protein is CASSRLNSNGYTF. The reference TRBV5-8 and TRBJ1-2 proteins fill in what lies around the CDR3, so the full variable domain reads EAGVTQSPTHLIKTRGQQATLRCSPISGHTSVYWYQQALGLGLQFLLWYDEGEERNRGNFPPRFSGRQFPNYSSELNVNALELEDSALYLCASSRLNSNGYTFGSGTRLTVV.